A single sample is the source of the 12 T cell receptor beta chains below, sequenced in a study of cytomegalovirus exposure and HLA in healthy donors. The primer mix had 60 Vbeta and 13 Jbeta primers. Method: immunoSEQ multiplex PCR; TCRdb's copy keeps in-frame clones and lacks some. There are more than 95,000 clones in the sample; 78% occur only once, and 1.5% to 2% lies in the top ten. The specimen sequenced was PBMCs. All receptors derive from a woman aged 40 to 49 in good health and CMV-seronegative.

The chain links TRBV5-5 to TRBJ1-4; a weak D match, TRBD1 (5 bases). The CDR3 runs to 17 residues. The germline V gene encodes CDR1 SGHKS and CDR2 YYEKEE (reference sequence). The V end was cut by 4 bases, the J end by 5 bases, with 21 bases between. The CDR3 DNA is TGTGCCAGCAGCGCCTACCCCCCCGACAGCATGAATGAAAAACTGTTTTTT. This translates into CASSAYPPDSMNEKLFF. Supplemented by reference TRBV5-5 and TRBJ1-4, the full variable domain reads DAGVTQSPTHLIKTRGQQVTLRCSPISGHKSVSWYQQVLGQGPQFIFQYYEKEERGRGNFPDRFSARQFPNYSSELNVNALLLGDSALYLCASSAYPPDSMNEKLFFGSGTQLSVL.

The chain joins TRBV29-1 to TRBJ1-1, with D unclear. With 6 bases removed from V and 1 base from J, the gap between germline ends came to 15 bases. Germline V gene sequence: CDR1 SQVTM, CDR2 ANQGSEA. The CDR3 runs 14 residues. CDR3 sequence reads: CSVLGLIQNTEAFF. Here the CDR3 DNA reads TGCAGCGTCTTAGGACTAATCCAGAACACTGAAGCTTTCTTT.

The chain recombines TRBV10-2 with TRBJ2-3; possible D gene TRBD1, 6 bases. Per germline, CDR1 WSHSY and CDR2 SAAADI. The V and J ends lost 7 bases and 5 bases respectively, with 13 bases between them. CDR3 length equals 13 residues. CDR3 sequence reads: CASNTGRGDTQYF. DNA of the CDR3: TGCGCCAGCAATACAGGGAGAGGAGATACGCAGTATTTT.

Here the CDR3 DNA reads TGTGCCAGCAGTAGGAGAGCGAACACCGGGGAGCTGTTTTTT. Translating gives CASSRRANTGELFF. The chain carries TRBV6-1 and TRBJ2-2, with no clear D. From germline, CDR1 is MNHNS and CDR2 SASEGT. Trimming took 5 bases from V and 0 from J, leaving 7 bases between them. CDR3 size: 14 residues.

This chain uses TRBV20-1 with TRBJ2-4; D uncertain. There are 11 residues in the CDR3. V lost 0 bases and J lost 7, with 4 bases in between. CDR1 is DFQATT and CDR2 is SNEGSKA in the germline V gene (reference sequence). The DNA for the CDR3 is TGCAGTGCTAGAGATAATAACATTCAGTACTTC. Translating gives CSARDNNIQYF.

The chain uses TRBV5-1 and TRBJ2-7; D might be TRBD2 (5 bases). Germline V gene data show CDR1 as SGHRS and CDR2 as YFSETQ. Trimming cost V 0 bases and J 2 bases, with 18 bases left between them. This CDR3 spans 17 amino acids. CDR3: CASSLAPRERAPYEQYF. DNA for the CDR3: TGCGCCAGCAGCTTGGCCCCACGGGAAAGGGCTCCCTACGAGCAGTACTTC.

This clone was detected only a few times. The rearrangement joins TRBV6-5 to TRBJ1-1; maybe TRBD1 (6 bases). The CDR3 runs to 13 residues. Trimming shortened V by 7 bases and J by 0 bases, and 9 bases separated the two germline ends. The germline V gene has CDR1 MNHEY and CDR2 SVGAGI. The CDR3 loop is CASKGQLNTEAFF. The CDR3 coding sequence is TGTGCCAGCAAAGGACAGCTGAACACTGAAGCTTTCTTT.

In its sample, this clone was seen a few times. The J gene is TRBJ1-1, the V gene TRBV13; the D gene is possibly TRBD1 (5 bases). Per germline, CDR1 PRHDT and CDR2 FYEKMQ (reference sequence). The CDR3 runs to 14 residues. Trimming took 1 base from V and 6 from J, leaving 12 bases between them. CDR3 sequence: CASSLAHPGAEAFF. CDR3 sequence (DNA): TGTGCCAGCAGCTTAGCCCACCCGGGGGCTGAAGCTTTCTTT.

The chain combines TRBV9 with TRBJ1-1, with 8 bases matching TRBD1. J gave up 6 bases and V 4 bases, and 8 bases lay outside the gene matches. Germline V gives CDR1 SGDLS, CDR2 YYNGEE. CDR3 size: 14 residues. The CDR3 DNA follows: TGTGCCAGCAGCTTAGCAGGGGGCGACGCTGAAGCTTTCTTT. Encoded protein: CASSLAGGDAEAFF.

V is TRBV9 and J is TRBJ2-1; 8 bases fit TRBD2. V gave up 0 bases and J gave up 9 bases; unmatched junction bases: 11. The CDR3 runs to 16 residues. Germline V gene data show CDR1 as SGDLS and CDR2 as YYNGEE. The CDR3 reads CASSVVLAGGRTEQFF. Here the CDR3 DNA reads TGTGCCAGCAGCGTAGTCTTGGCGGGAGGTAGGACTGAGCAGTTCTTC. The variable domain in full, completed from reference TRBV9 and TRBJ2-1, reads DSGVTQTPKHLITATGQRVTLRCSPRSGDLSVYWYQQSLDQGLQFLIQYYNGEERAKGNILERFSAQQFPDLHSELNLSSLELGDSALYFCASSVVLAGGRTEQFFGPGTRLTVL.

This clone turned up a few times. V is TRBV19 and J is TRBJ2-1, with D perhaps matching TRBD2 (6 bases). CDR1 is LNHDA and CDR2 is SQIVND in the germline V gene (reference sequence). V was cut by 5 bases and J by 10 bases, with 9 bases left in between. The CDR3 covers 11 residues. The CDR3 sequence is CASSASDEQFF. Written as DNA, the CDR3 is TGTGCCAGTAGTGCTAGCGACGAGCAGTTCTTC.

V and J are TRBV6-5 and TRBJ1-1; 8 bases match TRBD1. V lost 2 bases to trimming and J lost 4 bases; unmatched junction nucleotides: 0. Germline V gives CDR1 MNHEY, CDR2 SVGAGI. The CDR3 has 13 residues. The CDR3 is CASSYDRGTEAFF. CDR3 in DNA: TGTGCCAGCAGTTACGACAGGGGCACTGAAGCTTTCTTT.